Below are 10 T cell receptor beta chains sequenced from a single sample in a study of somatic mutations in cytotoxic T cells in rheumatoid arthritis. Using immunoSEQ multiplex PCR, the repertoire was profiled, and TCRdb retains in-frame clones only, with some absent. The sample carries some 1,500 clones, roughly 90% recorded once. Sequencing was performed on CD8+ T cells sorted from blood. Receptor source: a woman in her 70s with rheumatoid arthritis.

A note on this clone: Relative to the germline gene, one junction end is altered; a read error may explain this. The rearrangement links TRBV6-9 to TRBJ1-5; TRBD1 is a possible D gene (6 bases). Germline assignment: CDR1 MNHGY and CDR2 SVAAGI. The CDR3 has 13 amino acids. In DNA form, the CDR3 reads TGCGGGGTGGGGGCCGAAAACAATCAGCCCCAGCATTTT. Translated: CGVGAENNQPQHF.

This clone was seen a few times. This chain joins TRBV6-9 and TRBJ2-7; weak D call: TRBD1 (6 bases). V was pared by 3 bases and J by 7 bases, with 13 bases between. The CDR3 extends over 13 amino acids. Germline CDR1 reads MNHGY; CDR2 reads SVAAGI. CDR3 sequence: CASSYAGAGEQYF. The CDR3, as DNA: TGTGCCAGCAGTTACGCAGGGGCGGGTGAGCAGTACTTC.

DNA for the CDR3: TGTGCTAGTGGTTTGGTAATAGCCGGGGGTGGTTACGAGCAGTACTTC. This codes for CASGLVIAGGGYEQYF. V usage is TRBV12-5 and J usage is TRBJ2-7; perhaps TRBD2 as D (6 bases). The CDR3 is 16 amino acids. Germline-derived CDR1 and CDR2 are LGHNT and FRNRAP. V shed 0 bases and J shed 4 bases, with 16 bases lying between them.

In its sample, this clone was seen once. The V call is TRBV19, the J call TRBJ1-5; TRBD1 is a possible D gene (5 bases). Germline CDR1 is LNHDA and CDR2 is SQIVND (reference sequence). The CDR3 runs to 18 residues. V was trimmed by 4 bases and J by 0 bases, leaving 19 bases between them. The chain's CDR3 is CASSTSTATVYSNQPQHF. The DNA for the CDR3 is TGTGCCAGTAGTACTTCGACAGCGACAGTGTATAGCAATCAGCCCCAGCATTTT.

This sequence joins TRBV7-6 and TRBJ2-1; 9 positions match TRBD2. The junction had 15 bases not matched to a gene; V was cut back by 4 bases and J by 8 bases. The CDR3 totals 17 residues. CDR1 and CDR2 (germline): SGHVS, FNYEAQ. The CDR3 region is CASSSAIPGTSRHEQFF. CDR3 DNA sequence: TGTGCCAGCAGCTCCGCTATACCCGGGACTAGCAGGCATGAGCAGTTCTTC.

CDR3 nucleotide sequence: TGTGCCAGCAGTTTAGCGGAGCTGGGTGTGGAGACCCAGTACTTC. Translated, it gives CASSLAELGVETQYF. The V and J genes are TRBV28 and TRBJ2-5, with D unclear. Germline V gene sequence: CDR1 MDHEN, CDR2 SYDVKM. The CDR3 totals 15 residues. V lost 2 bases, J lost 5 bases, and 15 bases lay in between.

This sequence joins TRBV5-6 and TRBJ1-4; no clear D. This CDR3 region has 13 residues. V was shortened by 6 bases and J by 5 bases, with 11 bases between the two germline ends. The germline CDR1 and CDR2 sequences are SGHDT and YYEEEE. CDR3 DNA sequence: TGTGCCAGCACCCGAGGGAGGAATGAAAAACTGTTTTTT. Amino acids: CASTRGRNEKLFF.

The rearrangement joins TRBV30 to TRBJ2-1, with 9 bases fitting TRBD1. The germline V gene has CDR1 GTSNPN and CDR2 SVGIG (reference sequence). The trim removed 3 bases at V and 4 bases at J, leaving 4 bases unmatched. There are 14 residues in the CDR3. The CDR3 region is CAWRADRGYNEQFF. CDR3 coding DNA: TGTGCCTGGAGGGCGGACAGGGGATACAATGAGCAGTTCTTC.

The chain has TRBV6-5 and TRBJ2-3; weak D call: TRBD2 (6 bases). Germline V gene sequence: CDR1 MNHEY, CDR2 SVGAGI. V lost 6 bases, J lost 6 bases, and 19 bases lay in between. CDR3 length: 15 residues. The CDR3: CASRLGTPLVDTQYF. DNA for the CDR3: TGTGCCAGCAGACTCGGGACTCCGCTAGTGGATACGCAGTATTTT.

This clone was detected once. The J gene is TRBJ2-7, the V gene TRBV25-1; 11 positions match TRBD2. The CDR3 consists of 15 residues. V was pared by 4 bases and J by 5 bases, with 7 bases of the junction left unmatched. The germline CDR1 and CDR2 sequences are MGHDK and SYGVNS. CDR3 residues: CASSGFSGGANEQYF. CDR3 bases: TGTGCCAGCAGTGGATTTAGCGGGGGGGCTAACGAGCAGTACTTC.